This entry features one TCR beta chain sequence. The sample comes from a study of OX40 agonist ivuxolimab in advanced cancers. With 4 bases clipped from V and 6 bases from J, the junction kept 7 bases outside the gene matches. Germline V CDR1 and CDR2: SGHTA, FQGTGA. The CDR3 sequence is 15 residues long. The method was immunoSEQ multiplex PCR; TCRdb's version includes in-frame clones alone and lacks a portion of them. This sample has about 79,000 clones, with roughly 92% found just once. Sequencing used CD4+ or CD8+ T cells sorted from blood, obtained in a trial of the OX40 agonist ivuxolimab. The clonotype was recovered from an adult with an advanced solid tumor such as melanoma, head and neck, liver or kidney cancer. This chain links TRBV7-3 with TRBJ2-1; 9 bases are shared with TRBD2. The CDR3 DNA sequence: TGTGCCAGCAGCTACTCCGGGACTAGCTTCAATGAGCAGTTCTTC. This translates into CASSYSGTSFNEQFF.